Reported below is one T cell receptor beta chain. The germline CDR1 and CDR2 sequences are MDHEN and SYDVKM. Trimming left V 2 bases short and J 3 bases short, with 7 bases between. The CDR3 is 13 residues long. These data come from a study of cytomegalovirus exposure and HLA in healthy donors. With 60 Vbeta and 13 Jbeta primers, the PCR was carried out. The repertoire was sequenced with immunoSEQ multiplex PCR; TCRdb's copy has only in-frame clones and lacks some. The sample yields about 190,000 clones, approximately 79% seen once. The chain has TRBV28 and TRBJ1-2; D is undetermined. This TCR was recovered from a woman in her late teens or twenties in good health and CMV-seronegative. The sequenced sample consisted of PBMCs. The chain's CDR3 is CASSLEEHYGYTF. For the CDR3, the DNA is TGTGCCAGCAGTTTAGAGGAGCACTATGGCTACACCTTC.